The rows below give T cell receptor beta chains drawn from one sample of a study of T cells in Graves' hyperthyroidism and ophthalmopathy. Via MiXCR, TCRdb re-called the multiplex PCR reads, giving one row per CDR3 protein. The sample records about half a million distinct CDR3 sequences, roughly a sixth being singletons. Sequencing input: blood. These receptors all come from a woman aged 25 to 39 with Graves' ophthalmopathy. Each CDR3 is given with its conserved first and last residue. The D gene is left open where the match is weak. Rows may omit the clone size; those that give it use once, few, many or a size class.

clone_size j_call d_call v_call cdr3_nt cdr3_aa
few TRBJ1-3 . TRBV5-8 TGTGCCAGCAGCTTGCGCGGGACACCCGATGGAAACACCATATATTTT CASSLRGTPDGNTIYF
many TRBJ1-2 . TRBV6-5 TGTGCCAGCAGTTACTCAAGCGAACAGAGTAACTATGGCTACACCTTC CASSYSSEQSNYGYTF
few TRBJ1-3 . TRBV5-1 TGCGCCAGCAGCCCTACCCCTACAGGGTCGACTGGAAACACCATATATTTT CASSPTPTGSTGNTIYF
many TRBJ2-3 . TRBV7-3 TGTGCCAGCAGCTTAAATACCCTCTCAGATACGCAGTATTTT CASSLNTLSDTQYF
few TRBJ2-1 TRBD1 TRBV4-3 TGCGCCAGCAGCCAGGAAAACAGGGGATACAATGAGCAGTTCTTC CASSQENRGYNEQFF
many TRBJ2-1 . TRBV30 TGTGCCTGGAGACTAGATGGGGGTATGGAGTTCTTC CAWRLDGGMEFF
. TRBJ2-7 . TRBV25-1 TGTGCCAGCAGTGGAGACATCTCCTACGAGCAGTACTTC CASSGDISYEQYF
many TRBJ2-7 TRBD2 TRBV2 TGTGCCAGCAGTACTAGCGGGAGGGCCTACGAGCAGTACTTC CASSTSGRAYEQYF
many TRBJ1-1 . TRBV20-1 TGCAGTGCTAGGAGCAGTTCGGGGAACACTGAAGCTTTCTTT CSARSSSGNTEAFF
few TRBJ1-4 . TRBV5-1 TGCGCCAGCAGCTTACGGCCCGGGGGGTTCGGTGAAAAACTGTTTTTT CASSLRPGGFGEKLFF
many TRBJ2-7 TRBD1 TRBV5-6 TGTGCCAGCAGCTTGGAAGGGACAGGCCTTTACGAGCAGTACTTC CASSLEGTGLYEQYF
many TRBJ2-1 . TRBV6-1 TGTGCCAGCAGTCCACTCGCGGCATCTCGCGGTCCACCGAGCAATGAGCAGTTCTTC CASSPLAASRGPPSNEQFF
few TRBJ2-7 . TRBV12-3/TRBV12-4 TGTGCCAGCAAGGCGGGATTCGGCGAGCAGTACTTC CASKAGFGEQYF
few TRBJ1-4 . TRBV6-1 TGTGCCAGCAGTGAAGAGGAGCCTCTTAATGAAAAACTGTTTTTT CASSEEEPLNEKLFF
. TRBJ1-2 . TRBV29-1 TGCAGCGTGGGGGGGGCCCCGGGCTACACCTTC CSVGGAPGYTF
many TRBJ2-7 TRBD2 TRBV20-1 TGCAGTGCTAGTCCCTCAGCGGGAGGGCCCTACGAGCAGTACTTC CSASPSAGGPYEQYF
few TRBJ1-4 TRBD1 TRBV7-9 TGTGCCAGCAGCATAGAGACAGGGCCAAATGAAAAACTGTTTTTT CASSIETGPNEKLFF
many TRBJ2-7 TRBD2 TRBV30 TGTGCCTGGAGGAACCAACTAGCGTCCTACTCCTACGAGCAGTACTTC CAWRNQLASYSYEQYF
many TRBJ2-1 TRBD2 TRBV19 TGTGCCAGTAGTATAGGTGAACTAGCGGGGTACAATGAGCAGTTCTTC CASSIGELAGYNEQFF
. TRBJ2-4 TRBD2 TRBV7-4 TGTGCCAGCAGCTTGAGCGGGAGCGAGGCCAAAAACATTCAGTACTTC CASSLSGSEAKNIQYF
many TRBJ2-1 TRBD2 TRBV3-1 TGTGCCAGCAGCCGGACTAGCGGGAGGCCTACTCCCTACAATGAGCAGTTCTTC CASSRTSGRPTPYNEQFF
many TRBJ2-3 TRBD1 TRBV20-1 TGCAGTGCTCAAAGGGGGCCGAGGGATACGCAGTATTTT CSAQRGPRDTQYF
. TRBJ2-3 . TRBV27 TGTGCCAGCACCACCACCGGGGCAGATACGCAGTATTTT CASTTTGADTQYF
few TRBJ2-7 . TRBV20-1 TGCAGTGCTTTGGACAGCCCGAGCTCCTACGAGCAGTACTTC CSALDSPSSYEQYF
. TRBJ2-5 TRBD1 TRBV10-3 TGTGCCATCAGTGTGCTTGGGATTGGGACAGGCGGCCAAGAGACCCAGTACTTC CAISVLGIGTGGQETQYF
once TRBJ2-1 . TRBV5-1 TGCGCCAGCAGCTTAGCTCTAGAAGACAATGAGCAGTTCTTC CASSLALEDNEQFF
many TRBJ1-5 . TRBV30 TGTGCCTGGACGGGAGGGTTTAGCAATCAGCCCCAGCATTTT CAWTGGFSNQPQHF
few TRBJ2-1 TRBD2 TRBV7-9 TGTGCCAGCAGCTTAGGGGCGGGAGCCCCCAATGAGCAGTTCTTC CASSLGAGAPNEQFF
many TRBJ1-2 . TRBV6-6 TGTGCCAGCAGTTACCAACAGGGTTATGGCTACACCTTC CASSYQQGYGYTF
many TRBJ1-5 . TRBV6-2/TRBV6-3 TGTGCCAGCAGACGCGATCAGGGGAGCAATCAGCCCCAGCATTTT CASRRDQGSNQPQHF
few TRBJ2-2 . TRBV7-9 TGTGCCAGCAGCCCGGGACAATACACCGGGGAGCTGTTTTTT CASSPGQYTGELFF
. TRBJ1-1 . TRBV14 TGTGCCAGCAGCCAAGTCGGGGCCGGTCGAGCTTTCTTT CASSQVGAGRAFF
many TRBJ2-5 . TRBV3-1 TGTGCCAGCAGCCAAACGGAAAGAAAAGAAGAGACCCAGTACTTC CASSQTERKEETQYF
many TRBJ2-3 . TRBV7-2 TGTGCCAGCAGCTTAGGATTCACTGGATTTACAGATACGCAGTATTTT CASSLGFTGFTDTQYF
. TRBJ2-1 TRBD2 TRBV7-2 TGTGCCAGCAGCTTAATCGCGGGGGTATACAATGAGCAGTTCTTC CASSLIAGVYNEQFF
many TRBJ2-7 . TRBV20-1 TGCAGTGCTAGAACCTCGGACGGAATCTACGAGCAGTACTTC CSARTSDGIYEQYF
. TRBJ2-7 TRBD2 TRBV12-3/TRBV12-4 TGTGCCAGCAGTGACCTTAGCGGGAGGATAGGGTACGAGCAGTACTTC CASSDLSGRIGYEQYF
few TRBJ2-1 TRBD2 TRBV9 TGTGCCAGCAGCGTAACGGGACTAGCGGACTACGATGAGCAGTTCTTC CASSVTGLADYDEQFF
many TRBJ1-2 TRBD1 TRBV20-1 TGCAGTGCTAGAGAGGGAGACAGGGTTCGCGGCTACACCTTC CSAREGDRVRGYTF
many TRBJ1-1 . TRBV2 TGTGCCAGCAGCGTTCCCGGACCGTTGGGGGTGAACACTGAAGCTTTCTTT CASSVPGPLGVNTEAFF